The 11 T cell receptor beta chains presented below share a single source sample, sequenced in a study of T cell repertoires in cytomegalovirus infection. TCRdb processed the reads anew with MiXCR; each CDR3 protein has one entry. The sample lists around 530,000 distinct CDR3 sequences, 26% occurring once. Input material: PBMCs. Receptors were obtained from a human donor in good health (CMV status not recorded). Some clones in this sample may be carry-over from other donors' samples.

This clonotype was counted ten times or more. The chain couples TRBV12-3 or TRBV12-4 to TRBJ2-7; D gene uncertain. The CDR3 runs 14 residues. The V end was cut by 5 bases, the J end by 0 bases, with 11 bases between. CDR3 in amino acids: CASSPGESSYEQYF. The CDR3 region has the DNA TGTGCCAGCAGTCCCGGCGAGAGCTCCTACGAGCAGTACTTC.

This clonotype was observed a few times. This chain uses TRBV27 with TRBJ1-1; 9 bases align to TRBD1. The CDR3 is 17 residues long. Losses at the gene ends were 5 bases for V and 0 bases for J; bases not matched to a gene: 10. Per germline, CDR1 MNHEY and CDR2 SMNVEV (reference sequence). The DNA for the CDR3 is TGTGCCAGCAGTCAACAGGGGGCGGGGGGTATGAACACTGAAGCTTTCTTT. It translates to CASSQQGAGGMNTEAFF.

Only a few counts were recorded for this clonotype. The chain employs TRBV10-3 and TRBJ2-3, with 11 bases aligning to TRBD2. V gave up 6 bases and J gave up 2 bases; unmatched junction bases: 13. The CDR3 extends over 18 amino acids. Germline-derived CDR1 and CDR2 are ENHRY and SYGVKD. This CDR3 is CAIRSLAGGLGITDTQYF. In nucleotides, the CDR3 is TGTGCCATCAGATCCCTAGCGGGAGGTCTCGGGATCACAGATACGCAGTATTTT.

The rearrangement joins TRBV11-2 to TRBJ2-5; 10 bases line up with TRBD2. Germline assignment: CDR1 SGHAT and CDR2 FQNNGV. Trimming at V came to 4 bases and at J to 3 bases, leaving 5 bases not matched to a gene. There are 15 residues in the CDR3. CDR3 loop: CASSSGTSAKETQYF. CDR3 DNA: TGTGCCAGCAGCTCCGGGACTAGCGCAAAAGAGACCCAGTACTTC.

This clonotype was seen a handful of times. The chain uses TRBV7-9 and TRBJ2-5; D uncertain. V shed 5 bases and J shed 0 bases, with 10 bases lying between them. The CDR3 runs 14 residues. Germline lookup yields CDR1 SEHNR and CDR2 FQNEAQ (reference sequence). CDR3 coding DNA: TGTGCCAGCAGCGGCCGACCTGACCAAGAGACCCAGTACTTC. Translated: CASSGRPDQETQYF.

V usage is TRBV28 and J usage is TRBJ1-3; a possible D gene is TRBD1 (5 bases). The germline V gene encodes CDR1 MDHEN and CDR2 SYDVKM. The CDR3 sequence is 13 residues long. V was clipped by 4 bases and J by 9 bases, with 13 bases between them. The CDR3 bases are TGTGCCAGCAGTTCGCAGGGACGGGTCACCATATATTTT. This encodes CASSSQGRVTIYF.

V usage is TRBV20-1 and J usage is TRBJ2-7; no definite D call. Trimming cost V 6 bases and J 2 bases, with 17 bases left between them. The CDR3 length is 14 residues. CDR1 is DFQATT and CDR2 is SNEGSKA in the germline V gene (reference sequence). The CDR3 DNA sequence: TGCAGTGCGAGAACCCCGGAACTACCCTACGAGCAGTACTTC. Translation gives CSARTPELPYEQYF.

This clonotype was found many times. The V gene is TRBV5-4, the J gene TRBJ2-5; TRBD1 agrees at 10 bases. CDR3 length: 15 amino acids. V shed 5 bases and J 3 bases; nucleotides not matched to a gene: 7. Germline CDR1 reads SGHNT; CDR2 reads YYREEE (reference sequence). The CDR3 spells CASSLTGTGEETQYF. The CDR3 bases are TGTGCCAGCAGTCTCACAGGGACAGGGGAAGAGACCCAGTACTTC.

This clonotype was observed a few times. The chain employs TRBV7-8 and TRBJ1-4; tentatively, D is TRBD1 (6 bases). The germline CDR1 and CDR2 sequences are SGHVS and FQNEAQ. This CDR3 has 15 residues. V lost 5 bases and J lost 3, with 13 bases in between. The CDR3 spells CASSVQGLANEKLFF. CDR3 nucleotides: TGTGCCAGCAGCGTACAGGGTTTAGCTAATGAAAAACTGTTTTTT.

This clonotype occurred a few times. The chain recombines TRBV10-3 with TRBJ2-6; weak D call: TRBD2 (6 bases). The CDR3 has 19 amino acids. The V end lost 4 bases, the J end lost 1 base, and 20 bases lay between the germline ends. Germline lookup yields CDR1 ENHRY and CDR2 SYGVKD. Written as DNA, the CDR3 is TGTGCCATCAGTGTCCCCGGGGGAATGATGCGATCTGGGGCCAACGTCCTGACTTTC. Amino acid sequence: CAISVPGGMMRSGANVLTF.

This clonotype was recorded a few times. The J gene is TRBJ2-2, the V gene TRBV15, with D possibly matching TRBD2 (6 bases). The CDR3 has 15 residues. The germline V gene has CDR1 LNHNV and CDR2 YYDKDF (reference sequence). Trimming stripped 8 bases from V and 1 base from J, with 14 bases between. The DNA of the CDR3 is TGTGCCACCTCCCATTACGGGGGGAACACCGGGGAGCTGTTTTTT. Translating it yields CATSHYGGNTGELFF.